This T cell receptor beta chain was sequenced during a study of T cell changes during pregnancy in multiple sclerosis. With V trimmed by 6 bases and J by 0 bases, 5 bases remained unmatched. This CDR3 is 15 amino acids long. Germline-derived CDR1 and CDR2 are MNHEY and SVGAGI. Data came from immunoSEQ multiplex PCR; TCRdb stores just in-frame clones and leaves some out. This table holds tens of thousands of clones, roughly 89% found once. This clone has just one count. The J gene is TRBJ2-3, the V gene TRBV6-5; TRBD1 aligns across 8 bases. Sequences were derived from CD4+ T cells from peripheral blood mononuclear cells, sampled in the first trimester of pregnancy. The TCR sequence derives from a female donor with multiple sclerosis, enrolled in a pregnancy study. The CDR3 is CASRRDRLSTDTQYF. The CDR3 DNA reads as TGTGCCAGCAGAAGGGACAGGCTTAGCACAGATACGCAGTATTTT.